The 26 T cell receptor beta chains listed next were all sequenced from one sample in a study of shared clonotypes between healthy human individuals. Here immunoSEQ multiplex PCR was the method, and the copy in TCRdb shows in-frame clones only, minus some. The sample holds 1,500,000 or so clones; less than 99% are singletons and the top ten take about 0.34%. The sequenced material came from naive CD4+ T cells sorted from blood. Stated subset: CD45RA+ positively selected. All receptors come from a young man in good health.

In its sample, this clone was seen once. The gene calls are TRBV5-6 and TRBJ2-3; 13 bases are a match to TRBD2. The V gene end was trimmed by 4 bases and the J gene end by 6 bases; junction bases not matched to a gene: 5. CDR1 is SGHDT and CDR2 is YYEEEE in the germline V gene. CDR3 length: 15 amino acids. The CDR3 region has the DNA TGTGCCAGCAGCGCCGGACTAGCGGGAGTTGATACGCAGTATTTT. Amino acid sequence: CASSAGLAGVDTQYF.

The chain recombines TRBV5-1 with TRBJ2-5; 7 positions agree with TRBD2. V trimming: 0 bases; J trimming: 4 bases; junction bases outside the gene matches: 9. The CDR3 is 16 residues long. Germline V gene data show CDR1 as SGHRS and CDR2 as YFSETQ. The CDR3 loop reads CASSLVLAGRGETQYF. In DNA form, the CDR3 reads TGCGCCAGCAGCTTGGTCCTAGCAGGGAGGGGAGAGACCCAGTACTTC.

For this clone: A junction boundary mismatches the germline segment, possibly from a read error. The gene calls are TRBV5-4 and TRBJ2-3, with D possibly TRBD2 on 5 matching bases. This CDR3 contains 15 residues. Germline lookup yields CDR1 SGHNT and CDR2 YYREEE (reference sequence). The CDR3 is CASSLAAASKDTQYF. The CDR3 DNA reads as TGTGCCAGCAGCTTGGCCGCGGCTAGCAAAGATACGCAGTATTTT.

The J gene is TRBJ1-5, the V gene TRBV18, with TRBD1 identical over 11 bases. Trimming removed 3 bases from V and 2 bases from J; junction bases left unmatched: 6. Germline V gives CDR1 KGHSH, CDR2 LQKENI. This CDR3 has 17 amino acids. DNA for the CDR3: TGTGCCAGCTCACCTAGGGACAGGGGGTTTGGCAATCAGCCCCAGCATTTT. This gives the protein CASSPRDRGFGNQPQHF.

This clone was picked up one time. This chain joins TRBV9 and TRBJ2-1; no reliable D call. V shed 0 bases and J shed 4 bases, with 14 bases lying between them. The CDR3 runs to 16 residues. Per the germline V gene, CDR1 is SGDLS and CDR2 is YYNGEE. The CDR3 nucleotides read TGTGCCAGCAGCGTAGCGGGTGCCGAACCTTACAATGAGCAGTTCTTC. Amino acid sequence: CASSVAGAEPYNEQFF.

This chain joins TRBV7-2 and TRBJ2-1, with D possibly matching TRBD2 (5 bases). This CDR3 has 14 residues. Trimming left V 1 base short and J 6 bases short, with 10 bases between. The germline V gene has CDR1 SGHTA and CDR2 FQGNSA. The CDR3 DNA is TGTGCCAGCAGCTTAGTAAGCGGACTCAATGAGCAGTTCTTC. Translating it yields CASSLVSGLNEQFF.

The chain recombines TRBV4-2 with TRBJ2-1; TRBD2 matches 7 bases. CDR1 and CDR2 from the germline V gene are LGHNA and YNFKEQ. The CDR3 is 15 residues long. V trimming: 0 bases; J trimming: 16 bases; junction bases outside the gene matches: 15. The CDR3 DNA is TGTGCCAGCAGCCAAGAGGGGTCTCGGCGGGAGTTTGATTTCTTC. The encoded protein is CASSQEGSRREFDFF.

V and J are TRBV25-1 and TRBJ1-1; the D gene is possibly TRBD1 (6 bases). CDR3 length: 13 residues. Germline-derived CDR1 and CDR2 are MGHDK and SYGVNS. V shed 2 bases and J shed 5 bases, with 9 bases lying between them. The DNA of the CDR3 is TGTGCCAGCAGTGAACAGGGGTGGACTGAAGCTTTCTTT. Translated, it gives CASSEQGWTEAFF.

The V and J genes are TRBV7-8 and TRBJ1-4; D unclear. Germline loops: CDR1 SGHVS, CDR2 FQNEAQ. The V end was cut by 0 bases, the J end by 7 bases, with 9 bases between. The CDR3 is 14 residues long. CDR3 sequence: CASSLAGQFEKLFF. DNA of the CDR3: TGTGCCAGCAGCTTAGCAGGGCAGTTTGAAAAACTGTTTTTT.

The V call is TRBV7-2, the J call TRBJ1-3, with 9 bases matching TRBD1. Germline assignment: CDR1 SGHTA and CDR2 FQGNSA. Germline trimming cut 2 bases from V and 3 bases from J; bases unmatched to any gene: 5. This CDR3 contains 16 residues. The CDR3 sequence: CASSLYRGQFGNTIYF. In DNA form, the CDR3 reads TGTGCCAGCAGCTTATACAGGGGGCAATTTGGAAACACCATATATTTT.

The chain couples TRBV28 to TRBJ2-1; 7 nucleotides match TRBD2. CDR1 is MDHEN, CDR2 SYDVKM, per germline. CDR3 length: 14 residues. The V segment lost 3 bases and the J segment 4 bases; nucleotides outside the gene matches: 3. The CDR3 DNA sequence: TGTGCCAGCAGTTTGCCTAGCGGTTACAATGAGCAGTTCTTC. It yields the protein CASSLPSGYNEQFF.

The chain recombines TRBV5-4 with TRBJ2-1; D may be TRBD1 or TRBD2 (5 bases each). The germline V and J ends were trimmed by 4 bases and 6 bases, with 11 bases remaining between them. The CDR3 is 13 amino acids. The germline V gene has CDR1 SGHNT and CDR2 YYREEE (reference sequence). The CDR3 protein is CASSLGPLNEQFF. In DNA form, the CDR3 reads TGTGCCAGCAGCCTGGGACCGCTCAATGAGCAGTTCTTC.

This sequence joins TRBV9 and TRBJ2-5, with TRBD2 matching over 8 bases. CDR1 and CDR2 (germline): SGDLS, YYNGEE. Germline trimming cut 2 bases from V and 5 bases from J; bases unmatched to any gene: 11. This CDR3 contains 16 residues. Here the CDR3 DNA reads TGTGCCAGCAGCGTCCGTAGCGGGACACCCCTGGAGACCCAGTACTTC. This gives the protein CASSVRSGTPLETQYF. Based on the CDR3 plus reference TRBV9 and TRBJ2-5, the full variable domain is DSGVTQTPKHLITATGQRVTLRCSPRSGDLSVYWYQQSLDQGLQFLIQYYNGEERAKGNILERFSAQQFPDLHSELNLSSLELGDSALYFCASSVRSGTPLETQYFGPGTRLLVL.

The chain uses TRBV5-8 and TRBJ1-4; D gene uncertain. Trimming stripped 0 bases from V and 4 bases from J, with 10 bases between. The CDR3 spans 15 residues. CDR1 SGHTS and CDR2 YDEGEE come from the germline V gene. Here the CDR3 DNA reads TGTGCCAGCAGCTTGGGCGGAAGAAGTAATGAAAAACTGTTTTTT. Translation gives CASSLGGRSNEKLFF.

The genes are TRBV5-1 and TRBJ1-2, with a possible D match to TRBD1 (6 bases). Germline assignment: CDR1 SGHRS and CDR2 YFSETQ. Trimming took off 2 bases at V and 3 bases at J, with 14 bases between the two ends. The CDR3 runs to 15 residues. The CDR3 region has the DNA TGCGCCAGCAGCTTCGGGACACATAACGACTATGGCTACACCTTC. Protein product: CASSFGTHNDYGYTF.

This sequence joins TRBV11-3 and TRBJ2-3; D perhaps matches TRBD2 (6 bases). The CDR3 sequence is 14 residues long. Germline CDR1 and CDR2: SGHNT and YENEEA. With 4 bases removed from V and 7 bases from J, the gap between germline ends came to 15 bases. The CDR3 DNA reads as TGTGCCAGCAGCTCCCAGGGCGCGGGGAATACGCAGTATTTT. Protein: CASSSQGAGNTQYF.

The chain recombines TRBV11-3 with TRBJ2-2; D remains ambiguous. Germline CDR1 reads SGHNT; CDR2 reads YENEEA. The ends were cut back, 5 bases at V and 6 bases at J, with 10 bases in the middle. The CDR3 covers 13 residues. CDR3 sequence: CASSTSRAGELFF. The CDR3 nucleotides read TGTGCCAGCAGCACCTCAAGGGCCGGGGAGCTGTTTTTT.

The chain couples TRBV28 to TRBJ1-1; D gene ambiguous. The CDR3 runs 10 residues. Trimming shortened V by 5 bases and J by 8 bases, and 6 bases separated the two germline ends. The germline CDR1 and CDR2 sequences are MDHEN and SYDVKM. CDR3 region: CASSRHEAFF. CDR3 nucleotides: TGTGCCAGCAGTCGCCACGAAGCTTTCTTT.

The CDR3 coding sequence is TGTGCCAGCAGCTTGGTCCCGCAACTAGCGGGAGGGCCCGATGAGCAGTTCTTC. Encoded protein: CASSLVPQLAGGPDEQFF. The rearrangement links TRBV5-8 to TRBJ2-1, with 13 bases that match TRBD2. CDR3 length: 18 residues. V gave up 0 bases and J gave up 8 bases; unmatched junction bases: 11. Germline loops: CDR1 SGHTS, CDR2 YDEGEE.

The gene calls are TRBV19 and TRBJ1-5; TRBD1 matches at 10 bases. The germline gives CDR1 LNHDA, CDR2 SQIVND (reference sequence). The V segment lost 6 bases and the J segment 4 bases; nucleotides outside the gene matches: 3. There are 14 residues in the CDR3. CDR3 sequence (DNA): TGTGCCAGTAGGACGGGACAGGGGAATCAGCCCCAGCATTTT. Residues: CASRTGQGNQPQHF.

J is TRBJ2-1 and V is TRBV5-4; 8 nucleotides match TRBD2. Germline CDR1 is SGHNT and CDR2 is YYREEE (reference sequence). J was trimmed by 8 bases and V by 4 bases; bases with no gene match: 14. The CDR3 sequence is 16 residues long. DNA of the CDR3: TGTGCCAGCAGCCCTGAGCCCAGCGGGAGTTTCGATGAGCAGTTCTTC. Translation gives CASSPEPSGSFDEQFF.

The chain recombines TRBV28 with TRBJ2-7; TRBD1 is a possible D gene (5 bases). Between the trimmed V and J ends, which lost 1 base and 2 bases, there was a span of 15 bases. Germline lookup yields CDR1 MDHEN and CDR2 SYDVKM. This CDR3 is built from 16 residues. The CDR3 region is CASSLLGQGSTYEQYF. The CDR3 coding sequence is TGTGCCAGCAGTTTATTAGGGCAGGGTAGCACCTACGAGCAGTACTTC.

This clone showed up just once. The V call is TRBV19, the J call TRBJ2-3; 8 bases agree with TRBD2. This CDR3 comprises 13 residues. Germline assignment: CDR1 LNHDA and CDR2 SQIVND (reference sequence). V lost 5 bases to trimming and J lost 14 bases; unmatched junction nucleotides: 12. The CDR3: CASSVTGTSQPYF. The CDR3, as DNA: TGTGCCAGTAGTGTGACCGGGACTAGTCAACCGTATTTT.

The chain combines TRBV10-3 with TRBJ2-1; 7 positions match TRBD2. Germline V gene data show CDR1 as ENHRY and CDR2 as SYGVKD. After removal of 10 bases from V and 9 bases from J, the junction contained 6 bases not matched to a gene. The CDR3 consists of 11 residues. The CDR3 loop reads CATRREIEQFF. The CDR3 coding sequence is TGTGCCACCCGGCGGGAGATTGAGCAGTTCTTC.

This chain uses TRBV7-9 with TRBJ2-7, with D unclear. The V gene lost 3 bases and the J gene lost 1 base, with 10 bases spanning the gap. The CDR3 extends over 14 amino acids. Germline-derived CDR1 and CDR2 are SEHNR and FQNEAQ (reference sequence). The CDR3 sequence: CASSFTTDSYEQYF. For the CDR3, the DNA is TGTGCCAGCAGCTTTACGACGGATTCCTACGAGCAGTACTTC. Filled out from reference TRBV7-9 and TRBJ2-7, the complete variable domain reads DTGVSQNPRHKITKRGQNVTFRCDPISEHNRLYWYRQTLGQGPEFLTYFQNEAQLEKSRLLSDRFSAERPKGSFSTLEIQRTEQGDSAMYLCASSFTTDSYEQYFGPGTRLTVT.

This chain joins TRBV6-1 and TRBJ2-7; tentative D call: TRBD1 (5 bases). CDR1 MNHNS and CDR2 SASEGT come from the germline V gene. Trimming took off 4 bases at V and 1 base at J, with 14 bases between the two ends. The CDR3 is made up of 15 amino acids. CDR3 sequence reads: CASSVGPDSSYEQYF. The DNA for the CDR3 is TGTGCCAGCAGTGTTGGGCCAGACAGTTCCTACGAGCAGTACTTC.